Below, 18 T cell receptor beta chains from the same sample are listed, as sequenced in a study of cytomegalovirus exposure and HLA in healthy donors. Primers: 60 Vbeta forward and 13 Jbeta reverse. Repertoires were generated with immunoSEQ multiplex PCR, while TCRdb's copy carries only in-frame clones and drops some. Of 150,000 or so clones listed, roughly three quarters were seen once; the top ten hold 6% to 7.5%. The sample was PBMCs. These receptors originate from a man aged 35 to 55 in good health and CMV-seropositive.

The rearrangement uses TRBV5-1 and TRBJ1-4; D gene ambiguous. The ends were cut back, 6 bases at V and 8 bases at J, with 17 bases in the middle. This CDR3 comprises 14 residues. Germline loops: CDR1 SGHRS, CDR2 YFSETQ. The CDR3 sequence is CASKLGEVNEKLFF. CDR3 nucleotide sequence: TGCGCCAGCAAACTCGGAGAAGTCAACGAAAAACTGTTTTTT.

The chain joins TRBV5-1 to TRBJ1-6, with D possibly matching TRBD1 (6 bases). V was shortened by 0 bases and J by 10 bases, with 14 bases between the two germline ends. Germline V gives CDR1 SGHRS, CDR2 YFSETQ. CDR3 length: 15 amino acids. CDR3 loop: CASSLAGGGGSPLHF. CDR3 nucleotides: TGCGCCAGCAGCTTGGCCGGGGGGGGCGGATCACCCCTCCACTTT.

The V gene is TRBV29-1, the J gene TRBJ1-3; no reliable D call. V was cut by 1 base and J by 4 bases, with 8 bases left in between. The CDR3 runs to 13 residues. Germline values: CDR1 SQVTM, CDR2 ANQGSEA. The CDR3 loop reads CSVEVDYGNTIYF. The CDR3 coding sequence is TGCAGCGTTGAAGTTGACTACGGAAACACCATATATTTT.

The chain employs TRBV18 and TRBJ1-3; weak D call: TRBD1 (6 bases). The V gene's germline CDR1 is KGHSH and CDR2 LQKENI. The CDR3 totals 13 residues. Trimming took off 6 bases at V and 4 bases at J, with 10 bases between the two ends. The DNA for the CDR3 is TGTGCCAGCTCCCGGACAGAGGGAAACACCATATATTTT. Translation gives CASSRTEGNTIYF.

This clone has just one count. This CDR3 is also generated by other DNA sequences in the sample. The V call is TRBV7-3, the J call TRBJ2-3; weak D call: TRBD1 (5 bases). The V and J ends lost 1 base and 3 bases respectively, with 8 bases between them. The CDR3 totals 14 residues. Germline-derived CDR1 and CDR2 are SGHTA and FQGTGA. The CDR3: CASSLSRATDTQYF. As DNA, the CDR3 is TGTGCCAGCAGCTTAAGCAGGGCGACAGATACGCAGTATTTT. Complete variable domain (other parts from reference TRBV7-3 and TRBJ2-3): GAGVSQTPSNKVTEKGKYVELRCDPISGHTALYWYRQSLGQGPEFLIYFQGTGAADDSGLPNDRFFAVRPEGSVSTLKIQRTERGDSAVYLCASSLSRATDTQYFGPGTRLTVL.

The chain is built from TRBV2 and TRBJ1-5; D unresolved. CDR1 is SNHLY and CDR2 is FYNNEI in the germline V gene. The CDR3 loop spans 15 amino acids. V lost 6 bases, J lost 9 bases, and 21 bases lay in between. This CDR3 is CASRANSDYWVPQHF. For the CDR3, the DNA is TGTGCCAGCAGGGCGAACTCGGACTATTGGGTGCCCCAGCATTTT.

The chain joins TRBV2 to TRBJ2-5; a weak D match, TRBD2 (5 bases). The CDR3 sequence is 12 residues long. V lost 4 bases to trimming and J lost 4 bases, with 7 bases between them. Looked up from germline, CDR1 is SNHLY and CDR2 is FYNNEI. The CDR3 nucleotides are TGTGCCAGCAGTGGGGCGGGAGAGACCCAGTACTTC. It codes for CASSGAGETQYF.

The V gene is TRBV30, the J gene TRBJ1-4; D is unresolved. In germline, CDR1 is GTSNPN, CDR2 SVGIG (reference sequence). Trimming shortened V by 5 bases and J by 11 bases, and 15 bases separated the two germline ends. The CDR3 has 12 residues. This CDR3 reads CAWALPGGKLFF. Here the CDR3 DNA reads TGTGCCTGGGCGCTCCCGGGAGGGAAACTGTTTTTT.

A single count supports this clone. V usage is TRBV5-8 and J usage is TRBJ1-4; TRBD1 agrees at 12 bases. Germline lookup yields CDR1 SGHTS and CDR2 YDEGEE. The trim removed 7 bases at V and 2 bases at J, leaving 6 bases unmatched. The CDR3 length is 16 residues. The DNA for the CDR3 is TGTGCCAGCGTTTCCGGGACAGGGGGCACTAATGAAAAACTGTTTTTT. This translates into CASVSGTGGTNEKLFF.

The chain couples TRBV2 to TRBJ1-5; possibly TRBD1 for D (5 bases). The germline V gene has CDR1 SNHLY and CDR2 FYNNEI. This CDR3 comprises 15 residues. V was cut by 6 bases and J by 2 bases, with 14 bases left in between. In nucleotides, the CDR3 is TGTGCCAGCAGCCGTTCCGGGGGGGGCAATCAGCCCCAGCATTTT. Residues: CASSRSGGGNQPQHF.

V gene TRBV11-3 combines with J gene TRBJ2-2, with TRBD1 as a possible D gene (5 bases). The CDR3 runs to 17 residues. V lost 3 bases, J lost 0 bases, and 14 bases lay in between. CDR1 is SGHNT, CDR2 YENEEA, per germline. The CDR3 nucleotides are TGTGCCAGCAGCTTTTCCACCGGCAGGGCGAACACCGGGGAGCTGTTTTTT. This codes for CASSFSTGRANTGELFF.

The chain recombines TRBV4-2 with TRBJ2-7; TRBD1 matches at 7 bases. Germline lookup yields CDR1 LGHNA and CDR2 YNFKEQ. The CDR3 spans 15 residues. V trimming: 4 bases; J trimming: 6 bases; junction bases outside the gene matches: 12. The CDR3 loop is CASSRSRDSWGEQYF. CDR3 in DNA: TGTGCCAGCAGCCGTAGCCGGGACAGCTGGGGCGAGCAGTACTTC.

The rearrangement links TRBV2 to TRBJ1-2; 8 positions agree with TRBD1. This CDR3 comprises 14 residues. Germline V gives CDR1 SNHLY, CDR2 FYNNEI. V lost 2 bases and J lost 7; bases outside the gene matches: 6. CDR3 bases: TGTGCCAGCAGTGAAAGGCAGGGGGCTCGTGGCTACACCTTC. It is translated as CASSERQGARGYTF. The full variable domain, rest sourced from reference TRBV2 and TRBJ1-2, is EPEVTQTPSHQVTQMGQEVILRCVPISNHLYFYWYRQILGQKVEFLVSFYNNEISEKSEIFDDQFSVERPDGSNFTLKIRSTKLEDSAMYFCASSERQGARGYTFGSGTRLTVV.

The chain recombines TRBV7-2 with TRBJ2-5; unclear D gene. The DNA end is a closer match to TRBJ2-7, so the J assignment may be wrong. The V gene's germline CDR1 is SGHTA and CDR2 FQGNSA. The CDR3 runs 14 residues. This CDR3 is CASSLGPSSYEQYF. The CDR3 DNA reads as TGTGCCAGCAGCTTAGGCCCTAGCTCCTACGAGCAGTACTTC.

This clone was detected only a few times. The chain uses TRBV9 and TRBJ1-2; no definite D call. Germline CDR1 reads SGDLS; CDR2 reads YYNGEE. The CDR3 spans 13 residues. Trimming removed 6 bases from V and 2 bases from J, with 11 bases in between. The CDR3 DNA follows: TGTGCCAGCACCCCTAGCGGGAACTATGGCTACACCTTC. Translation: CASTPSGNYGYTF.

The V and J genes are TRBV28 and TRBJ2-7; 9 bases match TRBD1. This CDR3 spans 13 amino acids. CDR1 and CDR2 from the germline V gene are MDHEN and SYDVKM. With V trimmed by 8 bases and J by 0 bases, 2 bases remained unmatched. Written as DNA, the CDR3 is TGTGCCAGCTGGGACAGGGACTCCTACGAGCAGTACTTC. It specifies CASWDRDSYEQYF.

This sequence joins TRBV19 and TRBJ1-5, with D possibly being TRBD1 (6 bases). Germline V gene lookup returns CDR1 LNHDA and CDR2 SQIVND (reference sequence). The V end was cut by 6 bases, the J end by 0 bases, with 12 bases between. CDR3 length: 15 residues. CDR3 sequence reads: CASSRTVSSNQPQHF. In DNA, the CDR3 is TGTGCCAGTAGCCGGACAGTCTCTAGCAATCAGCCCCAGCATTTT.

V and J are TRBV4-3 and TRBJ2-1; D is possibly TRBD1 (6 bases). CDR3 size: 15 residues. Trimming cost V 4 bases and J 3 bases, with 13 bases left between them. Germline assignment: CDR1 LGHNA and CDR2 YSLEER. In DNA form, the CDR3 reads TGCGCCAGCAGCCGGGTGGACAGTCTCTACAATGAGCAGTTCTTC. Its protein product is CASSRVDSLYNEQFF.